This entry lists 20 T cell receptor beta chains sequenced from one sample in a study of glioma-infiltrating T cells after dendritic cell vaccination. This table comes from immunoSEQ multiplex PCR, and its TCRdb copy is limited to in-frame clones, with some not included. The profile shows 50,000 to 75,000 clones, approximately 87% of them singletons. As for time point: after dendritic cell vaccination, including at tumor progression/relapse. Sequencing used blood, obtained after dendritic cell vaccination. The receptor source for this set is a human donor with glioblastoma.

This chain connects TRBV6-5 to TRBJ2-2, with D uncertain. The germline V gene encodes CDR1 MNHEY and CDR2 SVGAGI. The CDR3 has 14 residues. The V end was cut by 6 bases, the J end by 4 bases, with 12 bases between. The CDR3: CASRYYGGTGELFF. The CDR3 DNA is TGTGCCAGCAGATATTACGGCGGCACCGGGGAGCTGTTTTTT.

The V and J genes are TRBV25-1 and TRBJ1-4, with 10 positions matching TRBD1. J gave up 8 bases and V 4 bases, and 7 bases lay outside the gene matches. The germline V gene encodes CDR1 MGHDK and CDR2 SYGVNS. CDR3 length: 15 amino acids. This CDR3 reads CASSVGQGGEEKLFF. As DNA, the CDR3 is TGTGCCAGCAGTGTCGGACAGGGGGGAGAAGAAAAACTGTTTTTT. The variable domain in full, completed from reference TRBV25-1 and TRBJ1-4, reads EADIYQTPRYLVIGTGKKITLECSQTMGHDKMYWYQQDPGMELHLIHYSYGVNSTEKGDLSSESTVSRIRTEHFPLTLESARPSHTSQYLCASSVGQGGEEKLFFGSGTQLSVL.

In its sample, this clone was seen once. The CDR3 spells CASSGPGGPNEKLFF. The CDR3 nucleotides read TGTGCCAGCAGCGGGCCGGGAGGACCCAATGAAAAACTGTTTTTT. The J gene is TRBJ1-4, the V gene TRBV7-2, with unresolved D. The CDR3 length is 15 residues. Trimming pared 5 bases from V and 5 bases from J, leaving 15 bases between. Germline-derived CDR1 and CDR2 are SGHTA and FQGNSA.

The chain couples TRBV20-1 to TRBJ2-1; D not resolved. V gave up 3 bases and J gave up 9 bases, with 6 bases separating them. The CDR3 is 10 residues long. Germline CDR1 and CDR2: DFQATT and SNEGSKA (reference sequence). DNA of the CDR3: TGCAGTGCTAGTAGAGGTGAGCAGTTCTTC. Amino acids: CSASRGEQFF.

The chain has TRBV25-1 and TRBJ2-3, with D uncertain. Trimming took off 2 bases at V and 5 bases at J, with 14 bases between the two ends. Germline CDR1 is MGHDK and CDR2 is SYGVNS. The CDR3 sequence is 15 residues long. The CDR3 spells CASSEPAGPGDTQYF. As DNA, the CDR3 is TGTGCCAGCAGTGAACCGGCCGGCCCAGGAGATACGCAGTATTTT.

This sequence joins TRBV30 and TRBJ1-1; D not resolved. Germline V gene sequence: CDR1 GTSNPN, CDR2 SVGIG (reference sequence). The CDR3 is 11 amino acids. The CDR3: CARLVATEAFF. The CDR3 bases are TGTGCGAGACTAGTGGCCACTGAAGCTTTCTTT.

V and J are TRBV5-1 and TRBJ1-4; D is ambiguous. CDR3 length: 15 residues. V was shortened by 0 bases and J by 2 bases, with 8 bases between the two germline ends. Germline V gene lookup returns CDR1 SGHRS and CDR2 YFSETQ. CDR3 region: CASSLETPTNEKLFF. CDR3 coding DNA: TGCGCCAGCAGCTTGGAGACACCTACTAATGAAAAACTGTTTTTT.

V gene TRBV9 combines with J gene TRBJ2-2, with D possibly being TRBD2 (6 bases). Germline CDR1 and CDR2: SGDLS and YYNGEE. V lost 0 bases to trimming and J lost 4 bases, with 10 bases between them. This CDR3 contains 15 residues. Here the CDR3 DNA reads TGTGCCAGCAGCGTAGGGGGGGTAGTCACCGGGGAGCTGTTTTTT. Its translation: CASSVGGVVTGELFF.

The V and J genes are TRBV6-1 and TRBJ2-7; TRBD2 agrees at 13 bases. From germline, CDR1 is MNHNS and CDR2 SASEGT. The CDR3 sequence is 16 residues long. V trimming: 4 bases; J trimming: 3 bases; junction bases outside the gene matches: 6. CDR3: CASSGTSGGAIYEQYF. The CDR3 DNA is TGTGCCAGCAGTGGGACTAGCGGGGGTGCCATCTACGAGCAGTACTTC.

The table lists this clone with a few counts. DNA of the CDR3: TGTGCCAGTAGTACGGACAGGGGTCGCTCACCCCTCCACTTT. It encodes CASSTDRGRSPLHF. The chain links TRBV19 to TRBJ1-6, with 9 bases identical to TRBD1. Unmatched junction bases numbered 5, after V lost 4 bases and J lost 10 bases. Germline loops: CDR1 LNHDA, CDR2 SQIVND (reference sequence). This CDR3 is built from 14 residues. Filled out from reference TRBV19 and TRBJ1-6, the complete variable domain reads DGGITQSPKYLFRKEGQNVTLSCEQNLNHDAMYWYRQDPGQGLRLIYYSQIVNDFQKGDIAEGYSVSREKKESFPLTVTSAQKNPTAFYLCASSTDRGRSPLHFGNGTRLTVT.

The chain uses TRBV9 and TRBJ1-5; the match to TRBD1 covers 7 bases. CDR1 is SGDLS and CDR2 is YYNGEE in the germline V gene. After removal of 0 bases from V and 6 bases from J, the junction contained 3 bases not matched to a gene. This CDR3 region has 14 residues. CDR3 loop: CASSVGGGSQPQHF. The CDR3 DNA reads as TGTGCCAGCAGCGTAGGAGGGGGCAGTCAGCCCCAGCATTTT.

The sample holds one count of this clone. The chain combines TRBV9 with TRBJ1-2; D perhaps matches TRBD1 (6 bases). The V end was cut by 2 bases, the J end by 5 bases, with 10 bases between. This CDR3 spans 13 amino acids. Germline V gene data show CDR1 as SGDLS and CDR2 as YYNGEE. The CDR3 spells CASSVGQLYGYTF. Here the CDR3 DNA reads TGTGCCAGCAGCGTCGGACAGCTGTATGGCTACACCTTC.

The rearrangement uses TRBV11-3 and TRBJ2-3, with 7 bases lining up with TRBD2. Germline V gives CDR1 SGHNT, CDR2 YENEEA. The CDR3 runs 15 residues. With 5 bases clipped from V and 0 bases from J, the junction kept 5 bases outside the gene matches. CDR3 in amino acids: CASSNREASTDTQYF. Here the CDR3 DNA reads TGTGCCAGCAGCAATCGGGAGGCAAGCACAGATACGCAGTATTTT.

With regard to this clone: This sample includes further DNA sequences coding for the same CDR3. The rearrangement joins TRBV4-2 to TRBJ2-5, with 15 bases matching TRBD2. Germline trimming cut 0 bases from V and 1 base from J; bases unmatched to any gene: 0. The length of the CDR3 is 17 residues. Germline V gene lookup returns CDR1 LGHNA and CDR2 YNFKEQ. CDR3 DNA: TGTGCCAGCAGCCAAGAGGGACTAGCGGGGGGCCAAGAGACCCAGTACTTC. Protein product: CASSQEGLAGGQETQYF.

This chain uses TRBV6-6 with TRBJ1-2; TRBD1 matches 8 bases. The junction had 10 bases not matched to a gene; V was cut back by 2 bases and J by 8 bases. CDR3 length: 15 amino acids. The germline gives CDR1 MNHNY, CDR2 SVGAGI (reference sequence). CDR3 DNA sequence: TGTGCCAGCAGTTACACCCCCGACAGGGGCGGCGGCTACACCTTC. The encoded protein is CASSYTPDRGGGYTF.

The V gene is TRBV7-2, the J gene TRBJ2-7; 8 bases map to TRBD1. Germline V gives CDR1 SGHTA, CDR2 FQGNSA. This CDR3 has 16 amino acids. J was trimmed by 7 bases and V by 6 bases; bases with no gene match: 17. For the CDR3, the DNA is TGTGCCAGCAGACCCGGCTGGACAGGGAATGTTGGGGAGCAGTACTTC. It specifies CASRPGWTGNVGEQYF.

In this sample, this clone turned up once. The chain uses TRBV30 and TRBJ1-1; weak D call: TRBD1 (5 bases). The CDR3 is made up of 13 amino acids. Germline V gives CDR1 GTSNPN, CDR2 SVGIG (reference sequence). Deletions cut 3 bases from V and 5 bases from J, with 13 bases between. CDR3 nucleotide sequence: TGTGCCTGGAGGTGGGGGGAAGGGACTGAAGCTTTCTTT. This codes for CAWRWGEGTEAFF. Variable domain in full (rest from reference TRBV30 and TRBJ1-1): SQTIHQWPATLVQPVGSPLSLECTVEGTSNPNLYWYRQAAGRGLQLLFYSVGIGQISSEVPQNLSASRPQDRQFILSSKKLLLSDSGFYLCAWRWGEGTEAFFGQGTRLTVV.

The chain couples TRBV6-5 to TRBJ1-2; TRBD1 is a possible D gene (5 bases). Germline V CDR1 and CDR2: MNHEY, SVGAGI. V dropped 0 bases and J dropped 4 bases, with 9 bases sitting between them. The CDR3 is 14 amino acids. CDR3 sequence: CASSYSGVRYGYTF. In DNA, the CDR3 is TGTGCCAGCAGTTACTCAGGGGTTCGCTATGGCTACACCTTC.

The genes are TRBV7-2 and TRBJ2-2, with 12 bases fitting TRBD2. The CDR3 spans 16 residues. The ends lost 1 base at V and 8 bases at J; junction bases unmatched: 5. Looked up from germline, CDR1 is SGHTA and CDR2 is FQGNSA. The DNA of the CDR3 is TGTGCCAGCAGCTTAGGACTAGCGGGGGTTACAGGGGAGCTGTTTTTT. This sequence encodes CASSLGLAGVTGELFF.

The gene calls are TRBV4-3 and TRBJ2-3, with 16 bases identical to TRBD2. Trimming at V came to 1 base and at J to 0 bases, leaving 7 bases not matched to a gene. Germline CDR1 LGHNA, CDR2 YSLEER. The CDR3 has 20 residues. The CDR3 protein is CASSQVAGTSGGGSTDTQYF. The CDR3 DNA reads TGCGCCAGCAGCCAAGTTGCCGGGACTAGCGGGGGGGGAAGCACAGATACGCAGTATTTT.